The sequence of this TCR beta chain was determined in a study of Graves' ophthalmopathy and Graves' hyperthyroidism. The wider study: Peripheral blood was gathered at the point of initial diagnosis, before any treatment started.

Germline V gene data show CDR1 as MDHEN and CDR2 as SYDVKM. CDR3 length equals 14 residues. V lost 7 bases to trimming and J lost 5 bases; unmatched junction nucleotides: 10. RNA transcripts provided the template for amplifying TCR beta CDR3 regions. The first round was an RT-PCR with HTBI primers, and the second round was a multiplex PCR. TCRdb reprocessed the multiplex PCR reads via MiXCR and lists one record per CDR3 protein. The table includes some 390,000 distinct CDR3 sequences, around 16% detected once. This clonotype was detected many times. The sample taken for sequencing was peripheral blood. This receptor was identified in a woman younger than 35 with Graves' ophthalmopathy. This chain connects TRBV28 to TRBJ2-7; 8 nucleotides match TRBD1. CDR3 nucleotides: TGTGCCAGCACCAACAACAGGGGGGCAGACGAGCAGTACTTC. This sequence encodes CASTNNRGADEQYF.